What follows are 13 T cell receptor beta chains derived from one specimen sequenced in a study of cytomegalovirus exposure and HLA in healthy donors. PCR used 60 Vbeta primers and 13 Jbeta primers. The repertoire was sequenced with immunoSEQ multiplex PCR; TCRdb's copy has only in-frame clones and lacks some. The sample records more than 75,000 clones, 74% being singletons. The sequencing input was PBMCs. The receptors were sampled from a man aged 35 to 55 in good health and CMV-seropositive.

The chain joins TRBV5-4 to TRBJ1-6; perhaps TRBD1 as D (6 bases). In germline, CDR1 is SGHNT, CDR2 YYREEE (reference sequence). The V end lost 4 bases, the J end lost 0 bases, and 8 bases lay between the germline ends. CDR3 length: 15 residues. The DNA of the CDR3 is TGTGCCAGCAGCCCGGACAGCTCCTATAATTCACCCCTCCACTTT. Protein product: CASSPDSSYNSPLHF.

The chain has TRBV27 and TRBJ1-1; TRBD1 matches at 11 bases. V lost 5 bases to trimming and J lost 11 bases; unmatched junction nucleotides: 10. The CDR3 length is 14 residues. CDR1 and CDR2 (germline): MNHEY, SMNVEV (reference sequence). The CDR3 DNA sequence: TGTGCCAGCAGTCTAGACCGGGACAGGGGGTATGCTTTCTTT. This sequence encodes CASSLDRDRGYAFF.

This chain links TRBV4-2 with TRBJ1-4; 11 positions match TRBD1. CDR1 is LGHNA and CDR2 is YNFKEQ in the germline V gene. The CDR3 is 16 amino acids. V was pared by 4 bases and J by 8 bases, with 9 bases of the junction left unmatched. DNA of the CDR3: TGTGCCAGCAGCCCACAAGGGGGGACAGGGGGAGAAAAACTGTTTTTT. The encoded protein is CASSPQGGTGGEKLFF.

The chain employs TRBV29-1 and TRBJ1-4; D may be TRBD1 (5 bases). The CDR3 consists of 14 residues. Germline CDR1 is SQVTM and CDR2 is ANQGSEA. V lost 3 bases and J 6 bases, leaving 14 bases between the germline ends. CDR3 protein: CSVEGPTADEKLFF. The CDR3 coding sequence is TGCAGCGTTGAGGGTCCGACAGCTGATGAAAAACTGTTTTTT. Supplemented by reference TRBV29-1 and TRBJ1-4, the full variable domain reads SAVISQKPSRDICQRGTSLTIQCQVDSQVTMMFWYRQQPGQSLTLIATANQGSEATYESGFVIDKFPISRPNLTFSTLTVSNMSPEDSSIYLCSVEGPTADEKLFFGSGTQLSVL.

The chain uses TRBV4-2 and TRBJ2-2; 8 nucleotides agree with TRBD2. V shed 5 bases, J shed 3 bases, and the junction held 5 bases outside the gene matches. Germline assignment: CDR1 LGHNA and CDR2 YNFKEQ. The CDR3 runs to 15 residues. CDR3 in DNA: TGTGCCAGCAGCAAAGTCGGGGGGGACACCGGGGAGCTGTTTTTT. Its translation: CASSKVGGDTGELFF.

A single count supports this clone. The CDR3 nucleotides read TGTGCCAGCCAGGGACAGGCATATAGCAATCAGCCCCAGCATTTT. This codes for CASQGQAYSNQPQHF. The rearrangement joins TRBV6-1 to TRBJ1-5, with 8 positions matching TRBD1. J was trimmed by 0 bases and V by 8 bases; bases with no gene match: 6. The CDR3 extends over 15 amino acids. Germline CDR1 is MNHNS and CDR2 is SASEGT.

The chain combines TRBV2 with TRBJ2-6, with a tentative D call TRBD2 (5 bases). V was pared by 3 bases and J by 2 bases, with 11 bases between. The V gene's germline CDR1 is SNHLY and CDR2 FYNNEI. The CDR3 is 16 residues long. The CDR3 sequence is CASSDEGRAGANVLTF. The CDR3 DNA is TGTGCCAGCAGTGATGAGGGCAGAGCTGGGGCCAACGTCCTGACTTTC.

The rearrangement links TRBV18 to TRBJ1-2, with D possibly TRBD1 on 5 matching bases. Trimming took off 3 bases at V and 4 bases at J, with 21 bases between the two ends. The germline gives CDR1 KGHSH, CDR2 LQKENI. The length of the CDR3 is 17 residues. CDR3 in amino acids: CASSPGQRDGGAYGYTF. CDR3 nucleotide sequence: TGTGCCAGCTCACCTGGTCAAAGGGACGGGGGAGCCTATGGCTACACCTTC. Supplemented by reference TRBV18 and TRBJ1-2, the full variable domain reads NAGVMQNPRHLVRRRGQEARLRCSPMKGHSHVYWYRQLPEEGLKFMVYLQKENIIDESGMPKERFSAEFPKEGPSILRIQQVVRGDSAAYFCASSPGQRDGGAYGYTFGSGTRLTVV.

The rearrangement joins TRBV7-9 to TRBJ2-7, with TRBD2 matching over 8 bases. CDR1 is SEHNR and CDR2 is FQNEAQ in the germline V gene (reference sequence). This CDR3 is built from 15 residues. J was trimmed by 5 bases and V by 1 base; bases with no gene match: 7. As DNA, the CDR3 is TGTGCCAGCAGCTTAGAAGTAGCGGGGCTCAACGAGCAGTACTTC. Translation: CASSLEVAGLNEQYF.

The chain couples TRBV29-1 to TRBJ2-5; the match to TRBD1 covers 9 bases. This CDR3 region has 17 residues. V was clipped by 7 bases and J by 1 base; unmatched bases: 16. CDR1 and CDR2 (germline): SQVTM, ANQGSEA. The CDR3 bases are TGCAGCGCAGGGCGACTGATCACAGGGGGCTCCCAAGAGACCCAGTACTTC. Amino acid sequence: CSAGRLITGGSQETQYF.

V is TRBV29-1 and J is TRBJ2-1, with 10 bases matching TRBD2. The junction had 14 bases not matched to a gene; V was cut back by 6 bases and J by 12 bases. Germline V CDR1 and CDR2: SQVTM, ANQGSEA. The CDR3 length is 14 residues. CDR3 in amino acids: CSVYTSGKGSWQFF. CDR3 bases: TGCAGCGTCTACACTAGCGGGAAGGGGAGTTGGCAGTTCTTC.

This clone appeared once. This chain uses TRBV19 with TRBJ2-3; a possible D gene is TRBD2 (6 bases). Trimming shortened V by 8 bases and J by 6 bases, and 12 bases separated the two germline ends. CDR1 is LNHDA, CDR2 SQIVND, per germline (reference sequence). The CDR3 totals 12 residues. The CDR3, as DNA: TGTGCCAGTGGGACTTACACGGATACGCAGTATTTT. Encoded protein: CASGTYTDTQYF.

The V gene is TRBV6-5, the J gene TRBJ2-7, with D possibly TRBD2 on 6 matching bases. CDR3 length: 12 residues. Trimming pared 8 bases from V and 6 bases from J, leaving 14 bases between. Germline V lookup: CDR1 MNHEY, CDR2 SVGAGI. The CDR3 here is CASGPRRGEQYF. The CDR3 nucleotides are TGTGCCAGCGGCCCCCGGAGGGGCGAGCAGTACTTC.